Listed here are 7 T cell receptor beta chains from one sample, sequenced in a study of naive and memory T cell subsets (dated 2017 in TCRdb). The study reported a robust and sensitive protocol to amplify, sequence and analyze TCRs, based on 3' ligation of a UMI-containing oligonucleotide to TCR cDNA. The library was produced with 5' RACE. TCRdb shows the sequencer as Illumina MiSeq. Four rounds of PCR, run with the SP2 primer together with nested alpha and beta constant region primers, were used to amplify the ligated cDNA. TCRdb reprocessed the public reads (quality trimming at Q25 with fastp, clone calling with MiXCR) and kept in-frame beta chains. Rows are unified per CDR3 protein, each entry keeping the most common DNA and genes. Present in this sample are roughly 62,000 distinct CDR3 sequences, around 8% of which were seen just once. 19% of the sample is taken by the ten largest. These receptors all stem from a female donor in good health.

The table lists this clonotype with a few counts. The rearrangement links TRBV6-6 to TRBJ2-3, with D perhaps TRBD2 (7 bases). The CDR3 covers 15 residues. The V and J ends lost 6 bases and 5 bases respectively, with 18 bases between them. Germline V lookup: CDR1 MNHNY, CDR2 SVGAGI (reference sequence). The CDR3 DNA follows: TGTGCCAGCAGCCCAAGCCGGGGGGCGGAAGATACGCAGTATTTT. Its protein product is CASSPSRGAEDTQYF.

This clonotype was recorded at least ten times. The chain uses TRBV20-1 and TRBJ1-1, with a weak D call TRBD1 (6 bases). Germline V gene sequence: CDR1 DFQATT, CDR2 SNEGSKA (reference sequence). The germline V and J ends were trimmed by 5 bases and 6 bases, with 16 bases remaining between them. The CDR3 consists of 13 residues. The CDR3 coding sequence is TGCAGTGCTTCGGATTACAGGGTTTCTGAAGCTTTCTTT. Its translation: CSASDYRVSEAFF.

A few counts support this clonotype. This rearrangement joins TRBV18 to TRBJ2-1; 10 bases are shared with TRBD1. V was clipped by 3 bases and J by 2 bases; unmatched bases: 4. This CDR3 has 16 amino acids. The V gene's germline CDR1 is KGHSH and CDR2 LQKENI. The CDR3 reads CASSPNGTGAYNEQFF. In DNA form, the CDR3 reads TGTGCCAGCTCACCTAACGGGACAGGGGCCTACAATGAGCAGTTCTTC. Complete variable domain (other parts from reference TRBV18 and TRBJ2-1): NAGVMQNPRHLVRRRGQEARLRCSPMKGHSHVYWYRQLPEEGLKFMVYLQKENIIDESGMPKERFSAEFPKEGPSILRIQQVVRGDSAAYFCASSPNGTGAYNEQFFGPGTRLTVL.

This chain uses TRBV5-1 with TRBJ2-2; 8 bases map to TRBD1. V dropped 5 bases and J dropped 2; count of bases not matched to a gene: 8. The CDR3 sequence is 16 residues long. The germline V gene encodes CDR1 SGHRS and CDR2 YFSETQ. CDR3 DNA: TGCGCCAGCAGACTGCACACAGGGGGAAACACCGGGGAGCTGTTTTTT. Its protein is CASRLHTGGNTGELFF.

The gene calls are TRBV3-1 and TRBJ1-1; a weak D match, TRBD1 (6 bases). The ends were cut back, 0 bases at V and 0 bases at J, with 11 bases in the middle. The CDR3 is made up of 16 amino acids. The germline V gene encodes CDR1 LGHDT and CDR2 YNNKEL (reference sequence). The CDR3 here is CASSQEAGDMNTEAFF. The CDR3, as DNA: TGTGCCAGCAGCCAAGAAGCAGGGGACATGAACACTGAAGCTTTCTTT.

This clonotype occurred many times. This chain uses TRBV4-1 with TRBJ2-1; 7 bases match TRBD2. Germline V gene lookup returns CDR1 MGHRA and CDR2 YSYEKL. The CDR3 spans 15 residues. The junction had 8 bases not matched to a gene; V was cut back by 8 bases and J by 1 base. The CDR3 loop is CASERAGVSYNEQFF. The CDR3 bases are TGCGCCAGCGAGAGGGCGGGGGTGTCCTACAATGAGCAGTTCTTC.

V and J are TRBV5-6 and TRBJ2-1; possible D gene TRBD2, 6 bases. This CDR3 contains 15 residues. Germline CDR1 SGHDT, CDR2 YYEEEE. V lost 3 bases to trimming and J lost 0 bases, with 10 bases between them. CDR3 DNA: TGTGCCAGCAGCTCGGGGGTGAGCTCCTACAATGAGCAGTTCTTC. It translates to CASSSGVSSYNEQFF.